This TCR beta chain was recorded in a study of cytomegalovirus exposure and HLA in healthy donors. The PCR ran on 60 Vbeta and 13 Jbeta primers. Produced via immunoSEQ multiplex PCR; TCRdb's table is partial and in-frame only. The specimen's table records about 160,000 clones. Points from the study as a whole: Some highly shared sequence variants likely arose as a pipeline artifact.

CDR3 length: 13 amino acids. Trimming at V came to 4 bases and at J to 8 bases, leaving 5 bases not matched to a gene. CDR1 and CDR2 (germline): SGHRS, YFSETQ. On this clone: What it recognizes is unknown.

Material for sequencing was PBMCs. The clonotype was recovered from a woman between 55 and 75 years old in good health and CMV-seronegative. The V and J genes are TRBV5-1 and TRBJ2-2; 7 bases line up with TRBD1. CDR3 amino acids: CASSRQGEGELFF. In DNA form, the CDR3 reads TGCGCCAGCAGCCGACAGGGAGAAGGGGAGCTGTTTTTT.